The next 10 T cell receptor beta chains were all read from a single sample in a study of cytomegalovirus exposure and HLA in healthy donors. The PCR ran on 60 Vbeta and 13 Jbeta primers. Repertoires were generated with immunoSEQ multiplex PCR, while TCRdb's copy carries only in-frame clones and drops some. Altogether some 220,000 clones are present, roughly 91% being singletons, with the ten largest covering about 1%. The sequencing input was PBMCs. The receptors originated from a woman aged 18-29 years in good health and CMV-seronegative.

This chain connects TRBV7-2 to TRBJ1-2, with D tentatively TRBD1 (5 bases). CDR1 is SGHTA, CDR2 FQGNSA, per germline. V lost 5 bases and J 7 bases, leaving 14 bases between the germline ends. This CDR3 spans 13 amino acids. Here the CDR3 reads CASSIGQGRGYTF. CDR3 bases: TGTGCCAGCAGCATTGGGCAGGGTCGTGGCTACACCTTC. The full variable domain, with the rest looked up from reference TRBV7-2 and TRBJ1-2, is GAGVSQSPSNKVTEKGKDVELRCDPISGHTALYWYRQSLGQGLEFLIYFQGNSAPDKSGLPSDRFSAERTGGSVSTLTIQRTQQEDSAVYLCASSIGQGRGYTFGSGTRLTVV.

The genes are TRBV7-7 and TRBJ2-2; D unresolved. Trimming took 1 base from V and 14 from J, leaving 14 bases between them. The V gene's germline CDR1 is SSHAT and CDR2 FNYEAQ (reference sequence). The CDR3 sequence is 13 residues long. Here the CDR3 DNA reads TGTGCCAGCAGCTTAGGGAGTACTGGAGTCCTGTTTTTT. Amino acids: CASSLGSTGVLFF.

This clone was counted between two and nine times. The V gene is TRBV6-4, the J gene TRBJ2-7, with TRBD1 matching 8 bases. The CDR3 covers 12 residues. Germline assignment: CDR1 MRHNA and CDR2 SNTAGT. V dropped 7 bases and J dropped 4; count of bases not matched to a gene: 3. CDR3 DNA: TGTGCCAGCAACCAGGGGGCGTACGAGCAGTACTTC. This gives the protein CASNQGAYEQYF.

V gene TRBV5-1 combines with J gene TRBJ1-5; 8 bases are a match to TRBD1. The trim removed 0 bases at V and 5 bases at J, leaving 7 bases unmatched. Germline V gene sequence: CDR1 SGHRS, CDR2 YFSETQ. This CDR3 is 16 amino acids long. CDR3 coding DNA: TGCGCCAGCAGCTTGGTGCCAGGGGGCTTGTATCAGCCCCAGCATTTT. Translating it yields CASSLVPGGLYQPQHF.

To note about this clone: Other DNA sequences in this specimen translate into the identical CDR3. The V gene is TRBV7-3, the J gene TRBJ2-1, with TRBD2 identical over 9 bases. There are 15 residues in the CDR3. The V and J ends lost 2 bases and 7 bases, in that order; junction bases with no gene match: 6. Germline V lookup: CDR1 SGHTA, CDR2 FQGTGA. For the CDR3, the DNA is TGTGCCAGCAGCTTACTGGCGGGAGGGTTTAATGAGCAGTTCTTC. Encoded protein: CASSLLAGGFNEQFF.

This clone came up a few times. The rearrangement links TRBV29-1 to TRBJ2-7, with 8 bases matching TRBD1. Germline V gene sequence: CDR1 SQVTM, CDR2 ANQGSEA. The J segment lost 2 bases and the V segment lost 5 bases, leaving 5 bases of the junction unmatched. This CDR3 has 13 amino acids. This chain's CDR3 is CSVLTGAAYEQYF. The CDR3 nucleotides read TGCAGCGTTTTGACAGGGGCGGCCTACGAGCAGTACTTC.

With respect to this clone: Its ends do not fully match the called genes, so a read error is possible. V gene TRBV9 combines with J gene TRBJ2-3; TRBD2 is a possible D gene (6 bases). The CDR3 has 18 residues. The germline gives CDR1 SGDLS, CDR2 YYNGEE. CDR3 loop: CVSSANLGTVIGPDTQYF. The DNA for the CDR3 is TGTGTCAGCAGCGCCAATTTAGGGACTGTTATCGGTCCAGATACGCAGTATTTT. The whole variable domain, filled in from reference TRBV9 and TRBJ2-3, reads DSGVTQTPKHLITATGQRVTLRCSPRSGDLSVYWYQQSLDQGLQFLIQYYNGEERAKGNILERFSAQQFPDLHSELNLSSLELGDSALYFCVSSANLGTVIGPDTQYFGPGTRLTVL.

In the case of this clone: This sample also contains other DNA sequences that code for the same CDR3. This chain joins TRBV6-5 and TRBJ2-7, with D tentatively TRBD1 (5 bases). The CDR3 spans 13 residues. Trimming took 3 bases from V and 3 from J, leaving 9 bases between them. CDR1 and CDR2 from the germline V gene are MNHEY and SVGAGI. The DNA for the CDR3 is TGTGCCAGCAGTTATAGGCAGGGCTACGAGCAGTACTTC. Encoded protein: CASSYRQGYEQYF.

V and J are TRBV5-1 and TRBJ2-7, with 13 positions matching TRBD2. Trimming removed 4 bases from V and 3 bases from J; junction bases left unmatched: 7. Germline V gene sequence: CDR1 SGHRS, CDR2 YFSETQ. This CDR3 contains 16 residues. The CDR3 here is CASSKTSGGTLYEQYF. In nucleotides, the CDR3 is TGCGCCAGCAGCAAGACTAGCGGGGGGACCCTCTACGAGCAGTACTTC.

The chain uses TRBV5-1 and TRBJ2-7, with TRBD1 identical over 7 bases. V lost 0 bases, J lost 6 bases, and 12 bases stayed unmatched. Germline V lookup: CDR1 SGHRS, CDR2 YFSETQ. The CDR3 consists of 16 residues. The CDR3 sequence: CASSLGWEGGPGEQYF. DNA of the CDR3: TGCGCCAGCAGCTTGGGGTGGGAAGGGGGCCCAGGCGAGCAGTACTTC.